The 22 T cell receptor beta chains reported below all come from one sample, sequenced in a study of CXCR3-negative and CXCR3-positive naive CD8 T cells (dated by TCRdb to between 2017 and 2020). The data were produced on a NextSeq 550. The Human TCR Profiling Kit (MiLaboratory) was used to make UMI-labeled 5' RACE TRB cDNA libraries. Once TCRdb had reprocessed the reads, it stored one entry per CDR3 protein sequence and supplied no DNA. The sample table records 45,000 to 75,000 distinct CDR3 sequences. The biggest ten clones account for around 0.4% of the sample. Sequenced sample: naive CXCR3- CD8+ T cells from blood. Explained via the paper, the cell subset or site label denotes: CD45RO-CCR7+CD27+CD95- naive CD8+ T cells lacking CXCR3 (TNR3-). These TCRs come from a human donor in good health. Some clones in this sample may be carry-over from other donors' samples.

The rearrangement uses TRBV4-1 and TRBJ2-7. There are 15 residues in the CDR3. Germline-derived CDR1 and CDR2 are MGHRA and YSYEKL. CDR3 loop: CASSQDYSSSYEQYF.

The chain employs TRBV12-3 or TRBV12-4 and TRBJ2-7; no DNA is available, so the TRBD1 call from TCRdb remains unchecked. The CDR3 length is 15 residues. CDR3 in amino acids: CASSPRQGPAYEQYF.

The chain combines TRBV12-3 or TRBV12-4 with TRBJ2-1; TCRdb proposes TRBD1, but this gene call is untestable without DNA. This CDR3 contains 16 residues. The CDR3 loop is CASSPRTGAQSDEQFF.

The chain joins TRBV20-1 to TRBJ2-1; lacking DNA, the TRBD2 call made by TCRdb goes unchecked. The CDR3 extends over 15 amino acids. CDR1 DFQATT and CDR2 SNEGSKA come from the germline V gene (reference sequence). The CDR3 protein is CSARVSGGAINEQFF.

The V call is TRBV4-3, the J call TRBJ1-1. This CDR3 is built from 13 residues. Germline V gene data show CDR1 as LGHNA and CDR2 as YSLEER. CDR3 sequence reads: CASSPRGNTEAFF.

This chain links TRBV6-5 with TRBJ1-3. This CDR3 has 17 amino acids. Germline V gene lookup returns CDR1 MNHEY and CDR2 SVGAGI. The CDR3: CASSYSGFSGPGNTIYF.

The J gene is TRBJ2-2, the V gene TRBV6-2 or TRBV6-3; lacking DNA, the TRBD1 call made by TCRdb goes unchecked. CDR3 length: 15 amino acids. CDR1 is MNHEY, CDR2 SVGEGT, per germline. The CDR3 loop is CASSYPGTDTGELFF.

The V call is TRBV30, the J call TRBJ1-1; TCRdb's D call, TRBD1, is unchecked because there is no DNA. This CDR3 is built from 14 residues. The germline CDR1 and CDR2 sequences are GTSNPN and SVGIG (reference sequence). CDR3 sequence: CAWIVGLTNTEAFF. The whole variable domain, remainder taken from reference TRBV30 and TRBJ1-1, is SQTIHQWPATLVQPVGSPLSLECTVEGTSNPNLYWYRQAAGRGLQLLFYSVGIGQISSEVPQNLSASRPQDRQFILSSKKLLLSDSGFYLCAWIVGLTNTEAFFGQGTRLTVV.

The chain has TRBV12-3 or TRBV12-4 and TRBJ2-1. The CDR3 runs to 16 residues. The CDR3 spells CASSLAGGSSYNEQFF.

The chain couples TRBV28 to TRBJ2-1; TCRdb returns TRBD2, unconfirmable since there is no DNA. The CDR3 has 15 residues. CDR1 and CDR2 from the germline V gene are MDHEN and SYDVKM. CDR3 sequence reads: CASSTLAGVSNEQFF.

The chain carries TRBV29-1 and TRBJ2-7. The length of the CDR3 is 15 residues. The germline V gene encodes CDR1 SQVTM and CDR2 ANQGSEA. This CDR3 reads CSVEDPKGTSGEQYF.

The chain has TRBV12-3 or TRBV12-4 and TRBJ2-2; TCRdb returns TRBD2, unconfirmable since there is no DNA. This CDR3 contains 14 residues. The CDR3 sequence: CASKSSGHTGELFF.

V is TRBV7-6 and J is TRBJ2-5. Per the germline V gene, CDR1 is SGHVS and CDR2 is FNYEAQ. CDR3 length: 11 residues. The CDR3 protein is CASSVQETQYF.

The V gene is TRBV7-3, the J gene TRBJ2-1; TCRdb proposes TRBD1, but this gene call is untestable without DNA. Germline values: CDR1 SGHTA, CDR2 FQGTGA. The CDR3 totals 15 residues. The CDR3: CASSLPGPTGNEQFF.

The chain recombines TRBV14 with TRBJ2-1. From germline, CDR1 is SGHDN and CDR2 FVKESK. The CDR3 sequence is 11 residues long. CDR3 loop: CASSQGGEQFF.

The chain employs TRBV14 and TRBJ1-2. Germline V gene sequence: CDR1 SGHDN, CDR2 FVKESK. The CDR3 has 11 amino acids. CDR3 amino acids: CASSQSYGYTF.

V and J are TRBV6-5 and TRBJ2-7; the TCRdb D gene call, TRBD1, has no DNA to confirm it. This CDR3 is 16 amino acids long. Germline values: CDR1 MNHEY, CDR2 SVGAGI. This CDR3 reads CASSYSGGMTVYEQYF.

The CDR3: CSVELTSYEQFF. The chain has TRBV29-1 and TRBJ2-1; TCRdb picks TRBD2, but there is no DNA to check that call. The V gene's germline CDR1 is SQVTM and CDR2 ANQGSEA. This CDR3 is 12 amino acids long.

The CDR3 spells CASSQGFRGNEKLFF. The chain links TRBV3-1 to TRBJ1-4; TCRdb lists TRBD1, though no DNA is available to test this call. The CDR3 consists of 15 residues. Germline V gives CDR1 LGHDT, CDR2 YNNKEL (reference sequence).

The chain uses TRBV11-2 and TRBJ2-1; TCRdb designates TRBD2, a call that cannot be tested without DNA. CDR3 size: 15 residues. Germline V gene lookup returns CDR1 SGHAT and CDR2 FQNNGV. This CDR3 reads CASSLVSGVYNEQFF.

The rearrangement links TRBV7-3 to TRBJ1-2; TCRdb indicates TRBD1, and absent DNA this call remains unverified. The CDR3 has 14 amino acids. CDR1 and CDR2 from the germline V gene are SGHTA and FQGTGA. The chain's CDR3 is CASSLGQDNYGYTF.

The chain links TRBV5-1 to TRBJ2-1; the D call from TCRdb, TRBD1, cannot be confirmed without DNA. In germline, CDR1 is SGHRS, CDR2 YFSETQ. This CDR3 spans 13 amino acids. The CDR3 is CASRAEDSNEQFF.